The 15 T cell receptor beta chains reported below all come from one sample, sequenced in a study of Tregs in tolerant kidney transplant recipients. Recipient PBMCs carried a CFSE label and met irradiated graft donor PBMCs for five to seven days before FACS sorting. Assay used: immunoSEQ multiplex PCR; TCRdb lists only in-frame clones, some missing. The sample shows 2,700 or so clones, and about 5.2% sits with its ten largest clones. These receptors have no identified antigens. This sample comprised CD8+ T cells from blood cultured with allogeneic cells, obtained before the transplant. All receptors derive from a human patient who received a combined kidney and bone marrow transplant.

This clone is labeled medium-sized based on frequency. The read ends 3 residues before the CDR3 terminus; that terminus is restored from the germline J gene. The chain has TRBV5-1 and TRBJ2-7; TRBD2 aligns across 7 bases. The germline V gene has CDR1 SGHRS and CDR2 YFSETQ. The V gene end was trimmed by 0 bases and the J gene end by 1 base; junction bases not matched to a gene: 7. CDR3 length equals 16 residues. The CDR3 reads CASSLGYGLESYEQYF. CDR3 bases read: TGCGCCAGCAGCTTGGGTTACGGACTAGAGTCCTACGAG.

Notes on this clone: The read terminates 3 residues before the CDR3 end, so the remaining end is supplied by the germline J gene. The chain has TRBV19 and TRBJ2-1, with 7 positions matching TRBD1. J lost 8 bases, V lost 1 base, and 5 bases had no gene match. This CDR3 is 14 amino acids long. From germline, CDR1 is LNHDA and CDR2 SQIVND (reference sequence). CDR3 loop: CASSIGGQAHEQFF. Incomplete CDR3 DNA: TGTGCCAGTAGTATAGGCGGACAGGCCCATGAG.

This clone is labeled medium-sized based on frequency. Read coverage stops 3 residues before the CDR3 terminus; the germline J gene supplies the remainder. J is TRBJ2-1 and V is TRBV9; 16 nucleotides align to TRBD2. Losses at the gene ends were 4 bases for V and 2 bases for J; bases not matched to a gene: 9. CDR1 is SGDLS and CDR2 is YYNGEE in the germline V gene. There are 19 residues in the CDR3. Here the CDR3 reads CASSNTGTSGRGTYNEQFF. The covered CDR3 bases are TGTGCCAGCAGCAACACCGGGACTAGCGGGAGGGGCACCTACAATGAG.

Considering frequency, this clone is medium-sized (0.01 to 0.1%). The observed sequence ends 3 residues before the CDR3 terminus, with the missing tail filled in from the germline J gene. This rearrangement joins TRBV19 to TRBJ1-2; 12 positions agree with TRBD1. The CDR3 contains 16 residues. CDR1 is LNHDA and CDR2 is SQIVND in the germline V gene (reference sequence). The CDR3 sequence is CASSPRDRGPQEGYTF. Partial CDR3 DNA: TGTGCCAGTAGTCCCCGGGACAGGGGGCCCCAAGAAGGC.

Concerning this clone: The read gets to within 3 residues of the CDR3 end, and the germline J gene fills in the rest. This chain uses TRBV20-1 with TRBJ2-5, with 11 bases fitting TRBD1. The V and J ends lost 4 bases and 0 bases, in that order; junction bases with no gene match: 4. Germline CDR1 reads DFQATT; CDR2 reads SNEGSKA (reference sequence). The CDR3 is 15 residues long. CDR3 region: CSATGTGGYQETQYF. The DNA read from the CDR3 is TGCAGTGCTACCGGGACAGGGGGGTACCAAGAGACC.

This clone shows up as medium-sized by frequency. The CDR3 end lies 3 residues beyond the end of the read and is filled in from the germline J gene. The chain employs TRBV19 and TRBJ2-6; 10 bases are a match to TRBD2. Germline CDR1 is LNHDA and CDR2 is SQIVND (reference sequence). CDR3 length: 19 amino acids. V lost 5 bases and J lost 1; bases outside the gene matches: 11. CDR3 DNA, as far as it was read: TGTGCCAGTAGTCCCGGACTAGCGGAGGTGGGGTCTGGGGCCAACGTC. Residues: CASSPGLAEVGSGANV. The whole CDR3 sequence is CASSPGLAEVGSGANVLTF.

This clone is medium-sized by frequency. CDR3 DNA, as far as it was read: TGTGCCAGCAGCGTAGGACAGGGGGCTGGAAACACC. Encoded protein: CASSVGQGAGNT. The full CDR3 sequence reads CASSVGQGAGNTIYF. The rearrangement links TRBV9 to TRBJ1-3; 9 bases align to TRBD1. The read stops 3 residues short of the end of the CDR3; the missing end is completed from the germline J gene. This CDR3 spans 15 amino acids. V shed 0 bases, J shed 2 bases, and the junction held 0 bases outside the gene matches. The germline gives CDR1 SGDLS, CDR2 YYNGEE. Together with reference TRBV9 and TRBJ1-3, the CDR3 gives the full variable domain: DSGVTQTPKHLITATGQRVTLRCSPRSGDLSVYWYQQSLDQGLQFLIQYYNGEERAKGNILERFSAQQFPDLHSELNLSSLELGDSALYFCASSVGQGAGNTIYFGEGSWLTVV.

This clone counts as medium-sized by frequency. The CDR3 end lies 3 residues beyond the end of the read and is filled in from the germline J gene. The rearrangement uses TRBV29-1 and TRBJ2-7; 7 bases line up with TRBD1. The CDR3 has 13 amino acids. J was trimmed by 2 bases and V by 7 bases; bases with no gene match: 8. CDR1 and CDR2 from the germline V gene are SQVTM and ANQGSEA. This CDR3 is CSAWTGDAYEQYF. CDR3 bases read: TGCAGCGCCTGGACAGGAGACGCCTACGAG.

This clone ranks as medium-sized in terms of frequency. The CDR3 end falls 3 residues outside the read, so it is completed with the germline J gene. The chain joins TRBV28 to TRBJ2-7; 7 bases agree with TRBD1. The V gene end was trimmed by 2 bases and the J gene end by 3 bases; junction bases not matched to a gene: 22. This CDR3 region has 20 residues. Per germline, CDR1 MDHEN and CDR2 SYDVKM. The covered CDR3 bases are TGTGCCAGCAGTTTAGGTATCCAGGGGGTGCGTTTCATTTTATACTACGAG. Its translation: CASSLGIQGVRFILYYE. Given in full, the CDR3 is CASSLGIQGVRFILYYEQYF.

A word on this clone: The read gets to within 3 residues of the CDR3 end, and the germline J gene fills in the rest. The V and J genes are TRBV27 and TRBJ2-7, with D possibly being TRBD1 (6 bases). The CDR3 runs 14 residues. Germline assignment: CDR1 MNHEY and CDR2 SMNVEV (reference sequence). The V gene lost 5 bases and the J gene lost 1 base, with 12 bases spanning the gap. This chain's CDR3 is CASSPQGPSYEQYF. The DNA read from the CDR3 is TGTGCCAGCAGTCCCCAGGGGCCATCCTACGAG.

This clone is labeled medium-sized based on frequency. CDR3 DNA, as far as it was read: TGTGCCAGCAGCCTTTACTACGAG. It specifies CASSLYYE. The full-length CDR3 reads as CASSLYYEQYF. The chain employs TRBV7-9 and TRBJ2-7; D ambiguous. The sequenced fragment ends 3 residues before the CDR3 boundary, so the rest is inferred from the germline J gene. V lost 5 bases and J 3 bases, leaving 5 bases between the germline ends. Per germline, CDR1 SEHNR and CDR2 FQNEAQ (reference sequence). The CDR3 totals 11 residues.

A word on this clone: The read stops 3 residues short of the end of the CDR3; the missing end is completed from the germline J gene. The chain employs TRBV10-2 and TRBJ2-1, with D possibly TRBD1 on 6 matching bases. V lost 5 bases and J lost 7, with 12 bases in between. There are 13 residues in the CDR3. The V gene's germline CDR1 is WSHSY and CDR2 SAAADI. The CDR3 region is CASSRDNWNEQFF. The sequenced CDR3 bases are TGCGCCAGCAGTCGGGACAATTGGAATGAG.

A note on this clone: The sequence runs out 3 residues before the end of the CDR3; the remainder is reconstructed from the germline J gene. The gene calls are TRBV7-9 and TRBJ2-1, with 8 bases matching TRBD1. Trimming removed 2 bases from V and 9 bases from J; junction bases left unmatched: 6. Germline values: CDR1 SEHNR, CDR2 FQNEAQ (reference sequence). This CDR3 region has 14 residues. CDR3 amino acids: CASSLYQGASEQFF. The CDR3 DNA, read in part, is TGTGCCAGCAGCTTATATCAGGGGGCCAGTGAG.

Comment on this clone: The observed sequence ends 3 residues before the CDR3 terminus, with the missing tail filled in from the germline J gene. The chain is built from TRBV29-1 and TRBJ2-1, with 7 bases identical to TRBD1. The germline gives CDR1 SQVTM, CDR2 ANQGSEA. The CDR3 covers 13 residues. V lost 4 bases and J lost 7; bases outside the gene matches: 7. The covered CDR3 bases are TGCAGCGTTGTTGAGGGGGCGCGGAATGAG. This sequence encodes CSVVEGARNE. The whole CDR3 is CSVVEGARNEQFF.

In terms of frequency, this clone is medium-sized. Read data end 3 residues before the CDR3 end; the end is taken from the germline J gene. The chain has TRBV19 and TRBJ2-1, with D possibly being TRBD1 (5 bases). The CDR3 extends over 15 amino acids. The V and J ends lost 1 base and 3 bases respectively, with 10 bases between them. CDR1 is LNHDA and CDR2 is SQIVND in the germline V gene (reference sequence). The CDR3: CASSIGPRGYNEQFF. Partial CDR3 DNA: TGTGCCAGTAGTATAGGCCCTAGGGGCTACAATGAG. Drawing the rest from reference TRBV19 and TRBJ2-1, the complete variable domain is DGGITQSPKYLFRKEGQNVTLSCEQNLNHDAMYWYRQDPGQGLRLIYYSQIVNDFQKGDIAEGYSVSREKKESFPLTVTSAQKNPTAFYLCASSIGPRGYNEQFFGPGTRLTVL.